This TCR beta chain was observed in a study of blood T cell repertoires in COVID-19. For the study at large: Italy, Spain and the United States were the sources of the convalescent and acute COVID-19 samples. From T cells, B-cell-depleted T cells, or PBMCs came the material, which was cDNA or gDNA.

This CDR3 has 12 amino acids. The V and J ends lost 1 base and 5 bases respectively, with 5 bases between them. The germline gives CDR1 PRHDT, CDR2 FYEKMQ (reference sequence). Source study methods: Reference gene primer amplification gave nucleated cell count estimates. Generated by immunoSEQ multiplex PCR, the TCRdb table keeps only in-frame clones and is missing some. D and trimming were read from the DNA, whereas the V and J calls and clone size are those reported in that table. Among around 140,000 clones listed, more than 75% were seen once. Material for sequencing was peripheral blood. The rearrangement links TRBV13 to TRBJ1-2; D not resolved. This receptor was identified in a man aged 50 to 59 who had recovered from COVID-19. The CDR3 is CASSLVLYGYTF. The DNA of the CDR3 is TGTGCCAGCAGCTTAGTACTATATGGCTACACCTTC.